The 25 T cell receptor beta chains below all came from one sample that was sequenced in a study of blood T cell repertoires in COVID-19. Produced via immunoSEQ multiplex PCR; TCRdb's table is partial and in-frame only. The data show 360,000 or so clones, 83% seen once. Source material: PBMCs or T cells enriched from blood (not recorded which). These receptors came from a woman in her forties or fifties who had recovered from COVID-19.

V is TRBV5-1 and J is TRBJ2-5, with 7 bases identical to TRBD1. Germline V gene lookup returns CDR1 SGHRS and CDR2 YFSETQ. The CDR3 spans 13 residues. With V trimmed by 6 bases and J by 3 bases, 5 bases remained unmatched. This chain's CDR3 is CASIRQGEETQYF. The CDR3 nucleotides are TGCGCCAGCATCAGGCAGGGGGAAGAGACCCAGTACTTC.

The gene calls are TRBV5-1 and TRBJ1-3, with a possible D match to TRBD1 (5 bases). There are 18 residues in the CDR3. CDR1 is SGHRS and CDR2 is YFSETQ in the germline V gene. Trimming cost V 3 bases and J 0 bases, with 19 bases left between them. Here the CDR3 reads CASSSMSPGSSSGNTIYF. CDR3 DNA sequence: TGCGCCAGCAGCTCGATGAGTCCAGGGTCTAGCTCTGGAAACACCATATATTTT.

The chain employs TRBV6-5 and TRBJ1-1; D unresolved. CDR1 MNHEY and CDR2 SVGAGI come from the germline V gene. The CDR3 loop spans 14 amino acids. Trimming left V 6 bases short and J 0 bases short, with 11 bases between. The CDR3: CASRSRVMNTEAFF. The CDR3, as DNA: TGTGCCAGCAGAAGCCGGGTCATGAACACTGAAGCTTTCTTT.

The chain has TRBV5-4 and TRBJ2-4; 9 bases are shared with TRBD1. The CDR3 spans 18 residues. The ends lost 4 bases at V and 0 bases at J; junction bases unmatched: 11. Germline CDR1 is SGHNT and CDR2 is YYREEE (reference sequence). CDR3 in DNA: TGTGCCAGCAGCGCTTCCTACAGGGGGCGGACAGCCAAAAACATTCAGTACTTC. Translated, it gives CASSASYRGRTAKNIQYF. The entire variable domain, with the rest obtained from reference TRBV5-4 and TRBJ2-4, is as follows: ETGVTQSPTHLIKTRGQQVTLRCSSQSGHNTVSWYQQALGQGPQFIFQYYREEENGRGNFPPRFSGLQFPNYSSELNVNALELDDSALYLCASSASYRGRTAKNIQYFGAGTRLSVL.

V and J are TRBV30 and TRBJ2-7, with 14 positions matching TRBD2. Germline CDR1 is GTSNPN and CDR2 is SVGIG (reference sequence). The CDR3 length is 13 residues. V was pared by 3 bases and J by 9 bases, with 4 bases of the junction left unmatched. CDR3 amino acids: CAWSGTSGSLQYF. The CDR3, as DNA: TGTGCCTGGAGCGGGACTAGCGGGAGTCTGCAGTACTTC.

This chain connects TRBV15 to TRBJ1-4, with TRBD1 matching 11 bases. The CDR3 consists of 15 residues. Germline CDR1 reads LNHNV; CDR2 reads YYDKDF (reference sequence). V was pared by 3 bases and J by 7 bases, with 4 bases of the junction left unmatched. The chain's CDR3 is CATSSSGTGGEKLFF. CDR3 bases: TGTGCCACCAGCAGTTCCGGGACAGGGGGTGAAAAACTGTTTTTT.

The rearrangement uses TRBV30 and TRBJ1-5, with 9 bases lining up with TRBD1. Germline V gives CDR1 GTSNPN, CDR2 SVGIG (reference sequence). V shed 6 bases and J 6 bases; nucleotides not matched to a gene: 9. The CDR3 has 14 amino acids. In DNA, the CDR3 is TGTGCCTGCCTGGGGGACAGGGAAGGTCAGCCCCAGCATTTT. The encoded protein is CACLGDREGQPQHF.

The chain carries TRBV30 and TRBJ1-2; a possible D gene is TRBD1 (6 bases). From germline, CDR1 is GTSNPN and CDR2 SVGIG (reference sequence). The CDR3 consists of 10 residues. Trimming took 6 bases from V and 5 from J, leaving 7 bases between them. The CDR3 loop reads CACQGYGYTF. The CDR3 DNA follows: TGTGCCTGCCAGGGGTATGGCTACACCTTC.

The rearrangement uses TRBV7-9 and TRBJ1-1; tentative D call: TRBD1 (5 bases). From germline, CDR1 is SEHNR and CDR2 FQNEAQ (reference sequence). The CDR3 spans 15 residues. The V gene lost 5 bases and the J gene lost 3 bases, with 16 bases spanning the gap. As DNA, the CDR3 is TGTGCCAGCAGCCCCCTGGGGGGTAGGGACACTGAAGCTTTCTTT. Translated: CASSPLGGRDTEAFF.

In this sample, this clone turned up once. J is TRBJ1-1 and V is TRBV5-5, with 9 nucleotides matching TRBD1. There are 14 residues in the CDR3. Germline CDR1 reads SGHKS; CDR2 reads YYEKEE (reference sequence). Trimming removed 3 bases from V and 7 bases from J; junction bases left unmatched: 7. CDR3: CASSWTGVYSEAFF. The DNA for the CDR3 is TGTGCCAGCAGCTGGACAGGGGTTTACAGTGAAGCTTTCTTT. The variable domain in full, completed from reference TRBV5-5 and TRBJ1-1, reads DAGVTQSPTHLIKTRGQQVTLRCSPISGHKSVSWYQQVLGQGPQFIFQYYEKEERGRGNFPDRFSARQFPNYSSELNVNALLLGDSALYLCASSWTGVYSEAFFGQGTRLTVV.

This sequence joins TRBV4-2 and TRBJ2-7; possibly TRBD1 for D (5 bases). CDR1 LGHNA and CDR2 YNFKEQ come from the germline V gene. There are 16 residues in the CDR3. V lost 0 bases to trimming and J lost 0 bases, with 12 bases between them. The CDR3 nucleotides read TGTGCCAGCAGCCAAGATCAGGTGACAGTCTCCTACGAGCAGTACTTC. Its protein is CASSQDQVTVSYEQYF.

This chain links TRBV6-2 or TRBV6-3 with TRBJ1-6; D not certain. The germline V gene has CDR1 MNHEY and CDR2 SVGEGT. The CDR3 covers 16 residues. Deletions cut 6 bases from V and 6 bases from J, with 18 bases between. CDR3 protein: CASSTESGKINSPLHF. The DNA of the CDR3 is TGTGCCAGCAGCACCGAGTCGGGGAAGATTAATTCACCCCTCCACTTT.

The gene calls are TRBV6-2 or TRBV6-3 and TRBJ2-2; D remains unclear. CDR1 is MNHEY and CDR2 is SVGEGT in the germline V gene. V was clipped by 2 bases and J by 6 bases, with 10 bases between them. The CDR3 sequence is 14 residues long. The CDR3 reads CASSYRSEAGELFF. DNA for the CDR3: TGTGCCAGCAGTTACCGTTCTGAGGCCGGGGAGCTGTTTTTT.

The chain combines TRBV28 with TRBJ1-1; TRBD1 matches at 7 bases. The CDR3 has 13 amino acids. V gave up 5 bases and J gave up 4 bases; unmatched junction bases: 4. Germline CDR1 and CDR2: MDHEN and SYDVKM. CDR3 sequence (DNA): TGTGCCAGCAGTACAGGGGCTTTCACTGAAGCTTTCTTT. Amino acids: CASSTGAFTEAFF.

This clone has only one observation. Here the CDR3 DNA reads TGTGCCAGCAGCTTAGAGGGCAGGGGGTCCTACAATGAGCAGTTCTTC. It translates to CASSLEGRGSYNEQFF. The rearrangement joins TRBV11-3 to TRBJ2-1; 7 bases map to TRBD1. The length of the CDR3 is 16 residues. After removal of 0 bases from V and 1 base from J, the junction contained 3 bases not matched to a gene. CDR1 and CDR2 (germline): SGHNT, YENEEA. The whole variable domain, remainder taken from reference TRBV11-3 and TRBJ2-1, is EAGVVQSPRYKIIEKKQPVAFWCNPISGHNTLYWYLQNLGQGPELLIRYENEEAVDDSQLPKDRFSAERLKGVDSTLKIQPAELGDSAVYLCASSLEGRGSYNEQFFGPGTRLTVL.

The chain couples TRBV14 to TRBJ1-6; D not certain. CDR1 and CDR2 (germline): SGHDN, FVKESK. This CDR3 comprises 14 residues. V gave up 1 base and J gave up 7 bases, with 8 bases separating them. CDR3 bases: TGTGCCAGCAGCCAAGTAGCAGCAAATTCACCCCTCCACTTT. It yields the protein CASSQVAANSPLHF.

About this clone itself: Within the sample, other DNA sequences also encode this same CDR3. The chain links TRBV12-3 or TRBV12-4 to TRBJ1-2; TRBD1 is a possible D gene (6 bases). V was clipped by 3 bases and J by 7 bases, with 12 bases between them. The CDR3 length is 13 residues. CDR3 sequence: CASSFGRGGGYTF. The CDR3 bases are TGTGCCAGCAGTTTTGGAAGGGGGGGTGGCTACACCTTC.

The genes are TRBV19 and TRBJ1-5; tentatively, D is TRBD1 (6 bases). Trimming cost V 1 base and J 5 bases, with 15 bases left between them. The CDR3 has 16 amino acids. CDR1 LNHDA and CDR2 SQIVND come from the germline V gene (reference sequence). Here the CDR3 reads CASSIAGGAGDQPQHF. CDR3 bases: TGTGCCAGTAGTATAGCCGGGGGGGCAGGGGATCAGCCCCAGCATTTT. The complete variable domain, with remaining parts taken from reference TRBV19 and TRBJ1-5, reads DGGITQSPKYLFRKEGQNVTLSCEQNLNHDAMYWYRQDPGQGLRLIYYSQIVNDFQKGDIAEGYSVSREKKESFPLTVTSAQKNPTAFYLCASSIAGGAGDQPQHFGDGTRLSIL.

This CDR3 is CASSQGQGLGLQETQYF. In nucleotides, the CDR3 is TGTGCCAGCAGCCAAGGACAGGGGCTTGGGTTACAAGAGACCCAGTACTTC. The V and J genes are TRBV3-1 (or the pseudogene TRBV3-2) and TRBJ2-5, with 8 bases matching TRBD1. Germline-derived CDR1 and CDR2 are LGHDT and YNNKEL (reference sequence). The CDR3 loop spans 17 amino acids. Germline trimming cut 1 base from V and 2 bases from J; bases unmatched to any gene: 9.

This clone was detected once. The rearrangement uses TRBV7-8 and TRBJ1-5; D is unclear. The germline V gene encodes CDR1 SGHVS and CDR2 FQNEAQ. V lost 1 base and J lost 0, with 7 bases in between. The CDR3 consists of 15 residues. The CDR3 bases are TGTGCCAGCAGCTTAGGAGAATATAGCAATCAGCCCCAGCATTTT. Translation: CASSLGEYSNQPQHF.

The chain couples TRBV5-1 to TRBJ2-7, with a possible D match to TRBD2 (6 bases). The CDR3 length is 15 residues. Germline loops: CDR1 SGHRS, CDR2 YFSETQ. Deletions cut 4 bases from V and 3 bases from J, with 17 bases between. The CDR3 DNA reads TGCGCCAGCAGCACCCACTCCGGGACTGTCTACGAGCAGTACTTC. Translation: CASSTHSGTVYEQYF.

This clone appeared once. As DNA, the CDR3 is TGTGCCAGTAGCTACGGGACTGACGTAGCTGAGCAGTTCTTC. It specifies CASSYGTDVAEQFF. The J gene is TRBJ2-1, the V gene TRBV19; tentatively, D is TRBD2 (6 bases). The CDR3 runs 14 residues. Germline V lookup: CDR1 LNHDA, CDR2 SQIVND (reference sequence). V was shortened by 6 bases and J by 9 bases, with 18 bases between the two germline ends.

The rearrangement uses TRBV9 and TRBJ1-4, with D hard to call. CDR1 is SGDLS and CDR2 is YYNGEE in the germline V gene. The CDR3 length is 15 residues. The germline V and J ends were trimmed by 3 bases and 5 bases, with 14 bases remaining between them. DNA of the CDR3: TGTGCCAGCAGCGCCCGTTCTAGGCTAAATGAAAAACTGTTTTTT. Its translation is CASSARSRLNEKLFF.

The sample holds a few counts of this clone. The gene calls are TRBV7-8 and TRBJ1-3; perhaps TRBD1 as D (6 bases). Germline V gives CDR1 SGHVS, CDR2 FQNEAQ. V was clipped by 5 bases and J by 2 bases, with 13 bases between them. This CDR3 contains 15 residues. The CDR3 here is CASSRGGVAGNTIYF. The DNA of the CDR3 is TGTGCCAGCAGCCGAGGGGGGGTCGCTGGAAACACCATATATTTT.

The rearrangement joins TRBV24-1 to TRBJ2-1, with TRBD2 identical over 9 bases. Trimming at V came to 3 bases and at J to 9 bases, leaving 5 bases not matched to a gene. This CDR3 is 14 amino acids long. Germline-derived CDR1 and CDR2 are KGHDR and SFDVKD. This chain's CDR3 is CATSDPAGGFEQFF. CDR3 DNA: TGTGCCACCAGTGATCCAGCGGGAGGTTTTGAGCAGTTCTTC.